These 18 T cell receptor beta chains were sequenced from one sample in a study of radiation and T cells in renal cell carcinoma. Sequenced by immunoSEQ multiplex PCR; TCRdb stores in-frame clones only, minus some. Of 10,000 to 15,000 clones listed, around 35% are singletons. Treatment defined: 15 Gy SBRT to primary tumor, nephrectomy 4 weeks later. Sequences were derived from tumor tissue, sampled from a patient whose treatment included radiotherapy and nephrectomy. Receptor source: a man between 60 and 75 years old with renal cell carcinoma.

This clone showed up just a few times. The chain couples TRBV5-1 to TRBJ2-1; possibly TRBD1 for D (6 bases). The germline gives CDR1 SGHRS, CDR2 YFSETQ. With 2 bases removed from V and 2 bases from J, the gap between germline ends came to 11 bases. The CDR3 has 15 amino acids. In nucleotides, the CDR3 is TGCGCCAGCAGCTTTTCCGGACAGACCTACAATGAGCAGTTCTTC. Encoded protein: CASSFSGQTYNEQFF.

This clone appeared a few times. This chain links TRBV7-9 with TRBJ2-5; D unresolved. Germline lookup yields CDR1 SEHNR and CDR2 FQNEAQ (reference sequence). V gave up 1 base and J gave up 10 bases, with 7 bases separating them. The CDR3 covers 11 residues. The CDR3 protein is CASSLGRNQYF. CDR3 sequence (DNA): TGTGCCAGCAGCTTAGGTCGGAACCAGTACTTC.

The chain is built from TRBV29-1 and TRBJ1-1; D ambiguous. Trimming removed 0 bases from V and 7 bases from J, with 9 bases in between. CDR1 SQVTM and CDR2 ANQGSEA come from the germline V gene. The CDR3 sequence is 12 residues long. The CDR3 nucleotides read TGCAGCGTTGAAGATCCCGGAGGTGAAGCTTTCTTT. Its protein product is CSVEDPGGEAFF.

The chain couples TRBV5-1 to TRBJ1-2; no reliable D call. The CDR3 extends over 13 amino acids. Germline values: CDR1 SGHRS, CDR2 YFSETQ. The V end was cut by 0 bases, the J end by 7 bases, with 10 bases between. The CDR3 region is CASSLGGYFGYTF. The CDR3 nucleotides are TGCGCCAGCAGCTTGGGCGGGTACTTTGGCTACACCTTC.

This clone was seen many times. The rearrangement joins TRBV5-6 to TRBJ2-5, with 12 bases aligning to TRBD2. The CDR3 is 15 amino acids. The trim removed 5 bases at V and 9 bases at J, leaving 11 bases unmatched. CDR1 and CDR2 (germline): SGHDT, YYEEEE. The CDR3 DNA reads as TGTGCCAGCAGTCTCACTAGCGGGAGGTTCTGGGCCCAGTACTTC. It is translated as CASSLTSGRFWAQYF.

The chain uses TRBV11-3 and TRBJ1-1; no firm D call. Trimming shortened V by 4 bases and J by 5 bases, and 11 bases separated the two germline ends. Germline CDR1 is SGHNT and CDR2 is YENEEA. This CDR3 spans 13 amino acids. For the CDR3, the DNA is TGTGCCAGCAGCTGGGTAGAGGGAACTGAAGCTTTCTTT. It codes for CASSWVEGTEAFF.

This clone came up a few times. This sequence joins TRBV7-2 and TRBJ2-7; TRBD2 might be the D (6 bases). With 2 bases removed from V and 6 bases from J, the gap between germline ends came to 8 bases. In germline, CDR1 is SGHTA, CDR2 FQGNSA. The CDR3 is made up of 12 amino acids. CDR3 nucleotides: TGTGCCAGCAGCTTACGCGGGGTCGAGCAGTACTTC. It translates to CASSLRGVEQYF.

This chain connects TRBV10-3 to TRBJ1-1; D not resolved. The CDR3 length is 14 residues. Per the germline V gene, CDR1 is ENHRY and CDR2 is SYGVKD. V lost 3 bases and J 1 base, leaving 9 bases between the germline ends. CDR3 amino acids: CAISDKEANTEAFF. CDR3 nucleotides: TGTGCCATCAGTGATAAGGAGGCGAACACTGAAGCTTTCTTT.

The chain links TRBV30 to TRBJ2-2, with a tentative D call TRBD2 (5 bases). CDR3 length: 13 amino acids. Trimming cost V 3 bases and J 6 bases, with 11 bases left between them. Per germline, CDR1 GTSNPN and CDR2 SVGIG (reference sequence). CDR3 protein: CAWRTRGSGELFF. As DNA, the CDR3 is TGTGCCTGGAGGACTCGGGGATCCGGGGAGCTGTTTTTT.

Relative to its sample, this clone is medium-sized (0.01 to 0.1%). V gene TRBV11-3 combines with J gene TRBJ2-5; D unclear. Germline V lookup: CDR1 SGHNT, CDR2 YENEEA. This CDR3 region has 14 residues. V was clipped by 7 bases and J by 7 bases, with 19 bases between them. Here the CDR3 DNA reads TGTGCCAGCACCGCGGACGGAGCGCCGATGACCCAGTACTTC. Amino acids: CASTADGAPMTQYF. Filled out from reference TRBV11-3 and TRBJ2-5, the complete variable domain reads EAGVVQSPRYKIIEKKQPVAFWCNPISGHNTLYWYLQNLGQGPELLIRYENEEAVDDSQLPKDRFSAERLKGVDSTLKIQPAELGDSAVYLCASTADGAPMTQYFGPGTRLLVL.

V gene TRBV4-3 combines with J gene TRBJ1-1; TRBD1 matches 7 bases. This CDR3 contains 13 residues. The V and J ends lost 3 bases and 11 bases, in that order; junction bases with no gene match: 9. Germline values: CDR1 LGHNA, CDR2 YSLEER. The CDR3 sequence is CASSQTGTPWAFF. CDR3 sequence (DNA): TGCGCCAGCAGCCAGACAGGGACACCATGGGCTTTCTTT.

CDR3 nucleotides: TGCAGCGTGGTAGCGGTAGTGAATGAGCAGTTCTTC. It encodes CSVVAVVNEQFF. This chain uses TRBV29-1 with TRBJ2-1; D may be TRBD2 (6 bases). The CDR3 spans 12 residues. Trimming pared 6 bases from V and 7 bases from J, leaving 13 bases between. Per germline, CDR1 SQVTM and CDR2 ANQGSEA.

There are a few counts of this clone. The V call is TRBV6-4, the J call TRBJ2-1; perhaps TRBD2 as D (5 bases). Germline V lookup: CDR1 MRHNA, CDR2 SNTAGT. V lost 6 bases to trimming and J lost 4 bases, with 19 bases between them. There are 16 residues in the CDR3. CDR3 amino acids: CASSPQSGFPYNEQFF. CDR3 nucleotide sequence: TGTGCCAGCAGCCCCCAGAGCGGATTCCCGTACAATGAGCAGTTCTTC.

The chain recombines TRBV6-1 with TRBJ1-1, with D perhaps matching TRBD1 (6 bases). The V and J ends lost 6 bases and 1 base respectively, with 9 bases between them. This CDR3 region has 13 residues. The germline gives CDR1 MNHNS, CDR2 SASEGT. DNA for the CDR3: TGTGCCAGCAGGATGGACAGGAACACTGAAGCTTTCTTT. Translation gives CASRMDRNTEAFF.

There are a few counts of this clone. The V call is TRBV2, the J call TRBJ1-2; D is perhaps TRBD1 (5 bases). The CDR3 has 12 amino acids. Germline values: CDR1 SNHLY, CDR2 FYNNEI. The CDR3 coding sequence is TGTGCGGCCGGGGATAGGGGTTATGGCTACACCTTC. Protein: CAAGDRGYGYTF.

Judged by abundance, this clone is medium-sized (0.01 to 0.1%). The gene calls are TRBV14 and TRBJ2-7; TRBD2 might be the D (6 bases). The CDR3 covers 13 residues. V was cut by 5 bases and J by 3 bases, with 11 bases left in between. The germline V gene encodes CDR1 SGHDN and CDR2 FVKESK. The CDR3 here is CASSVGTLYEQYV. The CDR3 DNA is TGTGCCAGCAGCGTCGGGACTCTCTACGAGCAGTACGTC.

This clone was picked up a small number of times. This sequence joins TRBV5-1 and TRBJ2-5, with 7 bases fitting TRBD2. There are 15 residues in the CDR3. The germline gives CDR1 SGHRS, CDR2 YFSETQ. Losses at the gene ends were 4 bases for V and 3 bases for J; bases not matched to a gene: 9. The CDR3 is CASSPPRAGEETQYF. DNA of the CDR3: TGCGCCAGCAGCCCGCCGCGCGCGGGAGAAGAGACCCAGTACTTC.

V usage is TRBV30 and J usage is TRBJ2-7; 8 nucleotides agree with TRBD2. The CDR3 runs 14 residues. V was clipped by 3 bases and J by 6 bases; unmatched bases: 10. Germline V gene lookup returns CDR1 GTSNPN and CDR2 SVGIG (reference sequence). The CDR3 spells CAWSLGAGEGEQYV. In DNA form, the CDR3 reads TGTGCCTGGAGCCTGGGAGCGGGAGAAGGCGAGCAGTACGTC.